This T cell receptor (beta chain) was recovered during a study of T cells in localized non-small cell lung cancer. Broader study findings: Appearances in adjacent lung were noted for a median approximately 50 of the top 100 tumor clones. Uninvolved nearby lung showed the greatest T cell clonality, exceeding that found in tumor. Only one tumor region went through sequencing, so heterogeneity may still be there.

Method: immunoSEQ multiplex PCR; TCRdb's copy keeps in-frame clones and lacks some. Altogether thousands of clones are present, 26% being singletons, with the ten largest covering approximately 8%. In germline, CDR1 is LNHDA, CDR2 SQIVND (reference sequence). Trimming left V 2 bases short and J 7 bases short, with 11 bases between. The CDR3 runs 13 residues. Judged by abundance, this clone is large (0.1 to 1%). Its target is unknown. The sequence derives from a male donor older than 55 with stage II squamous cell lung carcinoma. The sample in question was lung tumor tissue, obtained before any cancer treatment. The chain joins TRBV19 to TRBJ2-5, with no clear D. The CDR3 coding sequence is TGTGCCAGTAGTATATCTCCCCCACGGACCCAGTACTTC. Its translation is CASSISPPRTQYF.